This T cell receptor beta chain was recorded in a study of long-term antiretroviral therapy in people with HIV. Study-wide results and limits: The study lacked data on ART adherence, viral resistance or therapy changes.

At the survey level, the v3.0 immunoSEQ assay was run. The repertoire was sequenced with immunoSEQ multiplex PCR; TCRdb's copy has only in-frame clones and lacks some. Of around 20,000 clones listed, around three quarters are singletons. A remark on this clone: Its antigen remains unidentified.

The CDR3 covers 13 residues. V shed 1 base and J shed 3 bases, with 5 bases lying between them. Germline loops: CDR1 SEHNR, CDR2 FQNEAQ (reference sequence). The sample here was unsorted PBMCs, taken 2.2 years after starting antiretroviral therapy. The clonotype was recovered from a man aged 50-60 years with HIV. The chain uses TRBV7-9 and TRBJ2-3; D might be TRBD1 (5 bases). The CDR3 loop reads CASSLGQTDTQYF. As DNA, the CDR3 is TGTGCCAGCAGCTTAGGACAGACAGATACGCAGTATTTT.